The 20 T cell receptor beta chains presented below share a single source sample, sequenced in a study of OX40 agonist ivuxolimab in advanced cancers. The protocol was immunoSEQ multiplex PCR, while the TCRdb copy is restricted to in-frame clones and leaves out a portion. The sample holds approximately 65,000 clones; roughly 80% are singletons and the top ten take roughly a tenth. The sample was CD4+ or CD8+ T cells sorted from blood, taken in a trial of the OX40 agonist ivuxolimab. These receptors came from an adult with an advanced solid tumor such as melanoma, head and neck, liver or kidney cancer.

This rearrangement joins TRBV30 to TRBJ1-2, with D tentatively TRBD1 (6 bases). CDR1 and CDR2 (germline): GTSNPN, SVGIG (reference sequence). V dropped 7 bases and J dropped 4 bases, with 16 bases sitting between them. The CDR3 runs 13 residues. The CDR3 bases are TGTGCCTCACGAGGGGGGGCCCTCTATGGCTACACCTTC. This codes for CASRGGALYGYTF.

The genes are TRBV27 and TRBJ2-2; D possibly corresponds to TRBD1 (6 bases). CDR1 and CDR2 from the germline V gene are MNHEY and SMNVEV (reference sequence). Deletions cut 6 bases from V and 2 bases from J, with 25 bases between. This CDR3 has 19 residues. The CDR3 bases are TGTGCCAGCAGCCCGGAGGTGGGGTTCCGGGACATTAACACCGGGGAGCTGTTTTTT. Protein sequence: CASSPEVGFRDINTGELFF.

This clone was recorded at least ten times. The CDR3 here is CAWSTPGGFYGYTF. The CDR3 DNA reads TGTGCCTGGAGTACCCCAGGGGGCTTCTATGGCTACACCTTC. The chain employs TRBV30 and TRBJ1-2; TRBD1 agrees at 8 bases. The V segment lost 2 bases and the J segment 4 bases; nucleotides outside the gene matches: 6. There are 14 residues in the CDR3. Germline V CDR1 and CDR2: GTSNPN, SVGIG (reference sequence).

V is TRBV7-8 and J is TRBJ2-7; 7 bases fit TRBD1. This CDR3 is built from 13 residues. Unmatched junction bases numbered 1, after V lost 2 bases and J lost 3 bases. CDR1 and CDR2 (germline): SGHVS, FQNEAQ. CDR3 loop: CASSLYRGYEQYV. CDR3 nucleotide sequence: TGTGCCAGCAGCTTATACAGGGGCTACGAGCAGTACGTC.

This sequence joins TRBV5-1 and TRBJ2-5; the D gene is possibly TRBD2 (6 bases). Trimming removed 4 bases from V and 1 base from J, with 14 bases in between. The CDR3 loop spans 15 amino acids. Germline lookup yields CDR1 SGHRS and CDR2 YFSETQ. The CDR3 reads CASSPGGGTQETQYF. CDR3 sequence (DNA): TGCGCCAGCAGCCCCGGTGGGGGGACCCAAGAGACCCAGTACTTC.

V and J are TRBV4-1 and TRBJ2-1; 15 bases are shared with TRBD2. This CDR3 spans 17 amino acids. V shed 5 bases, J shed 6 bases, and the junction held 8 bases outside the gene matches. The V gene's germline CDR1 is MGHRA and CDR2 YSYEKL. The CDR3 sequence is CASSSWTSGGVLNEQFF. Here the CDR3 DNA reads TGCGCCAGCAGCTCGTGGACTAGCGGGGGGGTCCTCAATGAGCAGTTCTTC.

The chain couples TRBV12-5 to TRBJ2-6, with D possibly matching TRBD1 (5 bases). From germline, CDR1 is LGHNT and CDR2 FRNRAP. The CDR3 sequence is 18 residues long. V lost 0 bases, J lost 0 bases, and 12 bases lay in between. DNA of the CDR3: TGTGCTAGTGGTTTGGTACTAAAGGGGTACTCTGGGGCCAACGTCCTGACTTTC. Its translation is CASGLVLKGYSGANVLTF.

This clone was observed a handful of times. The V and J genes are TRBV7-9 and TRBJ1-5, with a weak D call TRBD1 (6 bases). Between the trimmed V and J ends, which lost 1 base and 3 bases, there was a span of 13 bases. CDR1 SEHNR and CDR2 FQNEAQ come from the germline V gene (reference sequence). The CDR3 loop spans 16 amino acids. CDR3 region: CASSLGSGGHNQPQHF. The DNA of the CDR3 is TGTGCCAGCAGCTTAGGTTCGGGGGGGCACAATCAGCCCCAGCATTTT.

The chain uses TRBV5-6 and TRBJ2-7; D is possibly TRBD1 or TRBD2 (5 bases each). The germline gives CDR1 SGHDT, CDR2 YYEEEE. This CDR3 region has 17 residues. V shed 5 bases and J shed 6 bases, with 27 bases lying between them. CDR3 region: CASSYYRDPRGIFEQYF. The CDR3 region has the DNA TGTGCCAGCAGTTATTACCGGGACCCAAGGGGAATCTTCGAGCAGTACTTC.

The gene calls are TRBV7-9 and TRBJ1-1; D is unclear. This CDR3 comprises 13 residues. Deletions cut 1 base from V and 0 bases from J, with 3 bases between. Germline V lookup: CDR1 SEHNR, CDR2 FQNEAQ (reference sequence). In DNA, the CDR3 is TGTGCCAGCAGCTTAGACATGAACACTGAAGCTTTCTTT. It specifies CASSLDMNTEAFF.

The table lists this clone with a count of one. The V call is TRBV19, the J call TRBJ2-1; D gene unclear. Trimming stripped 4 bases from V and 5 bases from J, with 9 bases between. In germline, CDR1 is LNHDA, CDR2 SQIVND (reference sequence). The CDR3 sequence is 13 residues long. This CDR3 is CASSSGLNNEQFF. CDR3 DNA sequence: TGTGCCAGTAGTAGCGGCTTAAACAATGAGCAGTTCTTC. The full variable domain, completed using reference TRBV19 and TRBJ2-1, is DGGITQSPKYLFRKEGQNVTLSCEQNLNHDAMYWYRQDPGQGLRLIYYSQIVNDFQKGDIAEGYSVSREKKESFPLTVTSAQKNPTAFYLCASSSGLNNEQFFGPGTRLTVL.

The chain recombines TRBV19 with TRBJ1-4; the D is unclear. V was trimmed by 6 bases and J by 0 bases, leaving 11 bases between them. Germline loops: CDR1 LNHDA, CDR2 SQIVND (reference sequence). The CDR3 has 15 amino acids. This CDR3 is CASSTDGATNEKLFF. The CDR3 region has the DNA TGTGCCAGTAGCACGGACGGTGCAACTAATGAAAAACTGTTTTTT.

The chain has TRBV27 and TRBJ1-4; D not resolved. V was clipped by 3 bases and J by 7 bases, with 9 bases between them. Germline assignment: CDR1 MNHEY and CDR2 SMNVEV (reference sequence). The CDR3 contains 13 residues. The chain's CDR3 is CASSFQPREKLFF. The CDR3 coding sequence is TGTGCCAGCAGTTTCCAACCTCGTGAAAAACTGTTTTTT.

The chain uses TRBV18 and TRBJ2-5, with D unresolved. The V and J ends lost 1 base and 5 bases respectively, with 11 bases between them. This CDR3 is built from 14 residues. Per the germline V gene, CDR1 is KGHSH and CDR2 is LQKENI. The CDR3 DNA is TGTGCCAGCTCACCACAGGCTGATGCGGAGACCCAGTACTTC. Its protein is CASSPQADAETQYF. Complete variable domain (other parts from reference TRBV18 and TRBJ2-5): NAGVMQNPRHLVRRRGQEARLRCSPMKGHSHVYWYRQLPEEGLKFMVYLQKENIIDESGMPKERFSAEFPKEGPSILRIQQVVRGDSAAYFCASSPQADAETQYFGPGTRLLVL.

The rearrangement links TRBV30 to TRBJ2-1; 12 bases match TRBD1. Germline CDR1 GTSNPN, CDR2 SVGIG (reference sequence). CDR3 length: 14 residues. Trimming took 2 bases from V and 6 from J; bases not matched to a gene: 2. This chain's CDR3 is CAWSPGQGANEQFF. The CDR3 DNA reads TGTGCCTGGAGTCCGGGACAGGGGGCCAATGAGCAGTTCTTC.

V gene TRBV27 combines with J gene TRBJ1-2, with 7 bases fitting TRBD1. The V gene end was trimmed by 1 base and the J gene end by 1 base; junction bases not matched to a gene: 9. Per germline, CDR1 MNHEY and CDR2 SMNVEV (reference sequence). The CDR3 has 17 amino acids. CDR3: CASSLLAKGDSNYGYTF. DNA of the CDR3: TGTGCCAGCAGTTTATTGGCGAAGGGGGACAGTAACTATGGCTACACCTTC.

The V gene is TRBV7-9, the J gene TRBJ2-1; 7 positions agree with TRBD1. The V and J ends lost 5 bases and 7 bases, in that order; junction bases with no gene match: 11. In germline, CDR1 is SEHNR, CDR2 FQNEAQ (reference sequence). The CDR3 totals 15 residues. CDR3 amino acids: CASSQTGIAINEQFF. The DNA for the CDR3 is TGTGCCAGCAGCCAGACAGGGATTGCCATAAATGAGCAGTTCTTC. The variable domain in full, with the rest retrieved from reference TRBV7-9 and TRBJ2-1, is DTGVSQNPRHKITKRGQNVTFRCDPISEHNRLYWYRQTLGQGPEFLTYFQNEAQLEKSRLLSDRFSAERPKGSFSTLEIQRTEQGDSAMYLCASSQTGIAINEQFFGPGTRLTVL.

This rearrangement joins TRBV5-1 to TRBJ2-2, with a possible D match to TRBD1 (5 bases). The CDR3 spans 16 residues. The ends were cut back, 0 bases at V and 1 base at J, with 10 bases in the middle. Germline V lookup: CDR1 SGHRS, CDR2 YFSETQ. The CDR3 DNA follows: TGCGCCAGCAGCTTGGCCGGTGACAGGAACACCGGGGAGCTGTTTTTT. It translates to CASSLAGDRNTGELFF.

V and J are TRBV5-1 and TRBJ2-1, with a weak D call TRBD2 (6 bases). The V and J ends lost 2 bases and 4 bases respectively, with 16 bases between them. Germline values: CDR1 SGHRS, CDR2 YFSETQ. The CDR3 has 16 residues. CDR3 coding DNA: TGCGCCAGCAGCTTCACTAGCCCCGGAGGGTACAATGAGCAGTTCTTC. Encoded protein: CASSFTSPGGYNEQFF.

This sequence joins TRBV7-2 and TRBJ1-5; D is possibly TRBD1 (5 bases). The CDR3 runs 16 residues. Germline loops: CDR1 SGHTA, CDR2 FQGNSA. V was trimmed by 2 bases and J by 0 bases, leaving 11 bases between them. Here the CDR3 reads CASSLRGDYSNQPQHF. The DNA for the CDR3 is TGTGCCAGCAGCTTAAGGGGAGACTATAGCAATCAGCCCCAGCATTTT.